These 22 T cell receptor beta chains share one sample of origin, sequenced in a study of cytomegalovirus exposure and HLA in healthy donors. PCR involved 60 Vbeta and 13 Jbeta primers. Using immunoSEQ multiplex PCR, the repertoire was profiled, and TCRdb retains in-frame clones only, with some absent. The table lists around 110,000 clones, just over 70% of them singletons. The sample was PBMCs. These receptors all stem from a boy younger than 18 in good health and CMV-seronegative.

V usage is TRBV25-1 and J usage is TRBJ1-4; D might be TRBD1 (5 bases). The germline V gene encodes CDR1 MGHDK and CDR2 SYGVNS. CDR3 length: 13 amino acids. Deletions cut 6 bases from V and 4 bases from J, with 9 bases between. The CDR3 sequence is CASSRQYNEKLFF. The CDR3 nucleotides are TGTGCCAGCAGCCGACAGTATAATGAAAAACTGTTTTTT.

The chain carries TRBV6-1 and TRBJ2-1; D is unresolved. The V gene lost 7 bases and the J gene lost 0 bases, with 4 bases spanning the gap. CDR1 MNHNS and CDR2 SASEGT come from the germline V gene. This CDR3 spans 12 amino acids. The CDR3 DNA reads TGTGCCAGCACAGTCTCCTACAATGAGCAGTTCTTC. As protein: CASTVSYNEQFF.

The CDR3 nucleotides are TGTGCCAGCAGCCACGGACAGCCTAATCAGCCCCAGCATTTT. This encodes CASSHGQPNQPQHF. V gene TRBV9 combines with J gene TRBJ1-5; D perhaps matches TRBD1 (6 bases). The ends were cut back, 4 bases at V and 4 bases at J, with 12 bases in the middle. CDR1 and CDR2 from the germline V gene are SGDLS and YYNGEE. This CDR3 has 14 residues.

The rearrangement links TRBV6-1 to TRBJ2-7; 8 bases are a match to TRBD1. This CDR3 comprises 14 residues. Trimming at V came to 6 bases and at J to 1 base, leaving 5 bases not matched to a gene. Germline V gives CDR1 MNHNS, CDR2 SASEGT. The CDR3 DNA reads TGTGCCAGCAGGGTGGGGACAGGTTCCTACGAGCAGTACTTC. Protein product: CASRVGTGSYEQYF.

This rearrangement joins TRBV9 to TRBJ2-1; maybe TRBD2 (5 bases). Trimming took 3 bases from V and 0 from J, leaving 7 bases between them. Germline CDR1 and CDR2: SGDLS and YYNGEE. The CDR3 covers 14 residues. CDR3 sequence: CASSAGISYNEQFF. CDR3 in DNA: TGTGCCAGCAGCGCGGGGATCTCCTACAATGAGCAGTTCTTC.

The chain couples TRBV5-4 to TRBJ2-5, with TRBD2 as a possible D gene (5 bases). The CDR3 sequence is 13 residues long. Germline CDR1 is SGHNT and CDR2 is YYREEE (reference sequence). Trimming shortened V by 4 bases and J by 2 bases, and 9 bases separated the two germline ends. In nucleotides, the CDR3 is TGTGCCAGCAGCACATGGACTCAAGAGACCCAGTACTTC. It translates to CASSTWTQETQYF.

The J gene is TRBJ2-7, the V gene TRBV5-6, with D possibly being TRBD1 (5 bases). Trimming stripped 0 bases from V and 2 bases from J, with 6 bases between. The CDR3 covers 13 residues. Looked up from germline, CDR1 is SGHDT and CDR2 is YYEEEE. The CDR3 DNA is TGTGCCAGCAGCTTGGTCAGGGCCTACGAGCAGTACTTC. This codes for CASSLVRAYEQYF.

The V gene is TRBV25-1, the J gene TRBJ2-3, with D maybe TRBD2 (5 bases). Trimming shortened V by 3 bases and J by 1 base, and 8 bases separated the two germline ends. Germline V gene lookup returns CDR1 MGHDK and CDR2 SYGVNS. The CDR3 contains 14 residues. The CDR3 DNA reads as TGTGCCAGCAGTGAGGTCGGGGGCACAGATACGCAGTATTTT. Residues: CASSEVGGTDTQYF.

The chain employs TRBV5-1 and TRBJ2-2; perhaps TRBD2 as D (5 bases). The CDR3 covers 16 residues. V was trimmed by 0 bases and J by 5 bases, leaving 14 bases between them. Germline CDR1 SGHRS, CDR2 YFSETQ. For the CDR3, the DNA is TGCGCCAGCAGCTTGGGGGCTAGCAGCGGAACCGGGGAGCTGTTTTTT. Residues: CASSLGASSGTGELFF.

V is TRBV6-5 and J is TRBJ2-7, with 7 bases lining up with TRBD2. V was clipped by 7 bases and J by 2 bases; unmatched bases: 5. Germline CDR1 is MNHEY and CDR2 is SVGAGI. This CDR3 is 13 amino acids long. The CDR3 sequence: CASKRAGTYEQYF. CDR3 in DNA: TGTGCCAGCAAACGAGCGGGGACCTACGAGCAGTACTTC.

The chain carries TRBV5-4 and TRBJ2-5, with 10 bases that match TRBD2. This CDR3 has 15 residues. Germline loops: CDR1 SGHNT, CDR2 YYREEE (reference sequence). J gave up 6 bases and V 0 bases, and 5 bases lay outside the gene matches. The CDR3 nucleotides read TGTGCCAGCAGCTTGGCTACTAGCGGGGCTCAGACCCAGTACTTC. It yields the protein CASSLATSGAQTQYF.

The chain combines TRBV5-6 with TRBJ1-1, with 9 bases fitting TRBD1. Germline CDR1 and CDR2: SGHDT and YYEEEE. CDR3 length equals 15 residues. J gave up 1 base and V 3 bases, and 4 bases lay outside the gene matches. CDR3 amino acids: CASSSMTGGNTEAFF. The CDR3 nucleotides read TGTGCCAGCAGCTCCATGACAGGGGGGAACACTGAAGCTTTCTTT. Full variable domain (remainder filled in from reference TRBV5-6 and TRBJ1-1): DAGVTQSPTHLIKTRGQQVTLRCSPKSGHDTVSWYQQALGQGPQFIFQYYEEEERQRGNFPDRFSGHQFPNYSSELNVNALLLGDSALYLCASSSMTGGNTEAFFGQGTRLTVV.

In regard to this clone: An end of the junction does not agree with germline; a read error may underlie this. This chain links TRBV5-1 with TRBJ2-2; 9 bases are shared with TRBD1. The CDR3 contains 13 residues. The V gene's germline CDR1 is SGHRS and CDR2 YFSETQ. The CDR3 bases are TGCGCCAGCAGCCCCCTTCGGGACAGGGAACTGTTTTTT. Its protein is CASSPLRDRELFF.

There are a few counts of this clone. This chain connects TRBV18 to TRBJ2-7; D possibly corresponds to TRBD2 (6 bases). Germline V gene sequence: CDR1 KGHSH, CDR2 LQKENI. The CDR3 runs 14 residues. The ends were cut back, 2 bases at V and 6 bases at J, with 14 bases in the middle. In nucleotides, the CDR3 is TGTGCCAGCTCACCAACCGGGAGTAGTCCCGAGCAGTACTTC. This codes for CASSPTGSSPEQYF.

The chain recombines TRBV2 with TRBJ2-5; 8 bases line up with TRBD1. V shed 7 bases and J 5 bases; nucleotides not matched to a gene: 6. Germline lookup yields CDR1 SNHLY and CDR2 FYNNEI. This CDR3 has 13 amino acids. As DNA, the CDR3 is TGTGCCAGCACTGCAGGGGGCAGGGAGACCCAGTACTTC. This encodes CASTAGGRETQYF.

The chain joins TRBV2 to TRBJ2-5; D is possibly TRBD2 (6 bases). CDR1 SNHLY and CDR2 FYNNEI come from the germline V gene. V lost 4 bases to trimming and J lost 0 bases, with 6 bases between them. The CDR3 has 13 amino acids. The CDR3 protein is CASSGGDQETQYF. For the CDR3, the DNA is TGTGCCAGCAGTGGGGGGGACCAAGAGACCCAGTACTTC. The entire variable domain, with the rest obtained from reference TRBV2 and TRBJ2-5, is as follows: EPEVTQTPSHQVTQMGQEVILRCVPISNHLYFYWYRQILGQKVEFLVSFYNNEISEKSEIFDDQFSVERPDGSNFTLKIRSTKLEDSAMYFCASSGGDQETQYFGPGTRLLVL.

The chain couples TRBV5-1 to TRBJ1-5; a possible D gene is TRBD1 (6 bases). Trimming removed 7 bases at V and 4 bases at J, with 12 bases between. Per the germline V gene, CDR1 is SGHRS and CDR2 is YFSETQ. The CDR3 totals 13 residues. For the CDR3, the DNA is TGCGCCAGCTCCTGGGGGCCTAATCAGCCCCAGCATTTT. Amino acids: CASSWGPNQPQHF.

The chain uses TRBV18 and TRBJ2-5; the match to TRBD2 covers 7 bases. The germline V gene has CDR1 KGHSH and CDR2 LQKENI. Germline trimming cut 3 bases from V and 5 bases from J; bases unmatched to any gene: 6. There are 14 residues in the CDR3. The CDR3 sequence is CASSPGGSGETQYF. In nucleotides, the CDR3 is TGTGCCAGCTCACCGGGGGGGAGTGGCGAGACCCAGTACTTC.

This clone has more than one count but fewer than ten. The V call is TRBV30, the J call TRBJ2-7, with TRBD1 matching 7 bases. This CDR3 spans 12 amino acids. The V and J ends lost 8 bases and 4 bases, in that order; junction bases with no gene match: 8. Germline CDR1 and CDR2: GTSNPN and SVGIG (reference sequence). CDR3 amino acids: CAGQRGLYEQYF. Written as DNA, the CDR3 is TGTGCCGGACAAAGGGGGCTTTACGAGCAGTACTTC.

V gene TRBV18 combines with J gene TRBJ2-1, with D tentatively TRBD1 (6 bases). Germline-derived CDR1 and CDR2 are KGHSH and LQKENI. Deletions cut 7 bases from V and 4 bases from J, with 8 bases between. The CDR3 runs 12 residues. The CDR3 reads CASWTEYNEQFF. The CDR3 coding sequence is TGTGCCAGCTGGACAGAGTACAATGAGCAGTTCTTC. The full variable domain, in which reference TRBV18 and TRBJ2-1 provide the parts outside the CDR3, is NAGVMQNPRHLVRRRGQEARLRCSPMKGHSHVYWYRQLPEEGLKFMVYLQKENIIDESGMPKERFSAEFPKEGPSILRIQQVVRGDSAAYFCASWTEYNEQFFGPGTRLTVL.

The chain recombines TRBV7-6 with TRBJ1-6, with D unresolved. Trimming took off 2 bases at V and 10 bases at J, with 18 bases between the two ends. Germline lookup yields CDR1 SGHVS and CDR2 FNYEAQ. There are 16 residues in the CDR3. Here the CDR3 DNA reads TGTGCCAGCAGCTTACAGTCCGCAGGTTCAGGCTCACCCCTCCACTTT. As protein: CASSLQSAGSGSPLHF.

In nucleotides, the CDR3 is TGTGCCAGCAGCTCCGACAGTTACACTGAAGCTTTCTTT. Protein product: CASSSDSYTEAFF. The chain links TRBV5-4 to TRBJ1-1; maybe TRBD1 (5 bases). V lost 3 bases, J lost 3 bases, and 9 bases lay in between. The CDR3 consists of 13 residues. The germline V gene encodes CDR1 SGHNT and CDR2 YYREEE (reference sequence).